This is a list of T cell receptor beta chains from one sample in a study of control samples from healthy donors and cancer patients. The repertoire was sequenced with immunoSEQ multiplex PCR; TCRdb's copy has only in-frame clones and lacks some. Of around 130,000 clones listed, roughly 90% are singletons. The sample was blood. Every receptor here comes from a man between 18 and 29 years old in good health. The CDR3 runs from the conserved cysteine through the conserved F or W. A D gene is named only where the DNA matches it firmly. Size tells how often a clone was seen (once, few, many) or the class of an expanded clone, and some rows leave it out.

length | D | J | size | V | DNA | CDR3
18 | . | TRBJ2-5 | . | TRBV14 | TGTGCCAGCAGCCAAGAAGGCCCCCTGGACGGTGCGAAGAGGACCCAGTACTTC | CASSQEGPLDGAKRTQYF
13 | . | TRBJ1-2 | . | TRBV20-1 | TGCAGTGCTAGTGGCAGCGCCAACTATGGCTACACCTTC | CSASGSANYGYTF
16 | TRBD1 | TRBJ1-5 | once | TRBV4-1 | TGCGCCAGCAGCCAAGACCCAGGGGGCGGCAATCAGCCCCAGCATTTT | CASSQDPGGGNQPQHF
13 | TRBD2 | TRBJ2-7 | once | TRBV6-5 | TGTGCCGTGTCCGGGGGGTCATCCTACGAGCAGTACTTC | CAVSGGSSYEQYF
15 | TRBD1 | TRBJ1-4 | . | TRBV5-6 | TGTGCCAGCAGCCATATCAGGACAGGGGCATTAAAACTGTTTTTT | CASSHIRTGALKLFF
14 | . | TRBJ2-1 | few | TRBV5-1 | TGCGCCAGCAGCTTGGGCGGGAACAACAATGAGCAGTTCTTC | CASSLGGNNNEQFF
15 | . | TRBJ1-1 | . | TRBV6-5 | TGTGCCAGCACCCCGGTTGACAGAGCGAACACTGAAGCTTTCTTT | CASTPVDRANTEAFF
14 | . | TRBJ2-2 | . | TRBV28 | TGTGCCAGCAGTTTAACGGGGATCACCGGGGAGCTGTTTTTT | CASSLTGITGELFF
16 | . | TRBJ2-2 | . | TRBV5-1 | TGCGCCAGCAGCCTGGAGGCGGCGCGGGGCACCGGGGAGCTGTTTTTT | CASSLEAARGTGELFF
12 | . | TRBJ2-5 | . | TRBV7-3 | TGTGCCAGCAGCCCGAGGTGGGAGACCCAGTACTTC | CASSPRWETQYF
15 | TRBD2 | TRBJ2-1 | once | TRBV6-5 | TGTGCCAGCAGCAGGACTAGCGGGGCCTACAATGAGCAGTTCTTC | CASSRTSGAYNEQFF
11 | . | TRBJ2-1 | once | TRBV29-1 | TGCAGCGTTGATTCTGGGAATGAGCAGTTCTTC | CSVDSGNEQFF
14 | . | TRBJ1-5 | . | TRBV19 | TGTGCCAGTAGCCCGAGGTATAGCAATCAGCCCCAGCATTTT | CASSPRYSNQPQHF